This T cell receptor (beta chain) was sequenced in a study of blood T cell repertoires in COVID-19. Overall study context: Acute-phase and convalescent COVID-19 samples originated in the United States, Italy and Spain. Sources were T cells, B-cell-depleted T cells, or PBMCs; the material itself was cDNA or gDNA.

V dropped 2 bases and J dropped 6 bases, with 17 bases sitting between them. From germline, CDR1 is MGHDK and CDR2 SYGVNS. The CDR3 has 15 amino acids. Repertoires were generated with immunoSEQ multiplex PCR, while TCRdb's copy carries only in-frame clones and drops some. The data hold 230,000 or so clones, with roughly 76% observed a single time. What was sequenced was peripheral blood. The chain uses TRBV25-1 and TRBJ2-7; the D gene is possibly TRBD2 (6 bases). This TCR came from a human donor in a cohort sampled during active COVID-19. The CDR3, as DNA: TGTGCCAGCAGTGAAAGAACGCGGGAATCGGCCGAGCAGTACTTC. Its protein is CASSERTRESAEQYF.